The entry below gives a single TCR beta chain sequence along with its context. CD8 cells classed as naive were CD45RO-negative and positively selected for CCR7, excluding terminally differentiated effector memory CD45RA+ cells. The entry originates in a study of shared clonotypes between healthy human individuals. The wider study: Used for every donor were three CD4 naive, three CD4 memory, two CD8 naive and one CD8 memory plate.

Germline lookup yields CDR1 SGHVS and CDR2 FQNEAQ. V dropped 3 bases and J dropped 6 bases, with 14 bases sitting between them. CDR3 length equals 15 residues. Produced via immunoSEQ multiplex PCR; TCRdb's table is partial and in-frame only. This sample has about 590,000 clones, with nearly 97% found just once. The clonotype comes from a woman aged 25 to 39 in good health. The sequenced material came from naive CD8+ T cells sorted from blood. The chain is built from TRBV7-8 and TRBJ2-2, with D perhaps matching TRBD1 (5 bases). The CDR3 protein is CASSFIRVGSGELFF. Here the CDR3 DNA reads TGTGCCAGCAGCTTTATCAGGGTGGGGTCCGGGGAGCTGTTTTTT.